This T cell receptor beta chain is from a study of cytomegalovirus exposure and HLA in healthy donors. The wider study: Membership in the Caucasian-associated ancestry cluster was found for 75% to 90% of approximately 430 genotyped donors. Findings and limits, study-wide: Equally common other TCR beta chains were less clonally expanded than HLA-associated ones, a later analysis found. Using the classifier, cytomegalovirus status was reportedly diagnosed with high specificity and sensitivity. Sequencing had likely introduced a cluster of highly shared sequence variants as an artifact.

The CDR3 totals 13 residues. The V gene lost 0 bases and the J gene lost 7 bases, with 9 bases spanning the gap. Germline V CDR1 and CDR2: LGHNT, FRNRAP. PCR employed 60 Vbeta and 13 Jbeta primers. The data were produced by immunoSEQ multiplex PCR, yet TCRdb's version contains in-frame clones alone and is incomplete. The table lists some 130,000 clones, 60% to 75% of them singletons. Remarks on this clone: What it binds is not known.

The sequence came from a woman between 50 and 59 years old in good health and CMV-seropositive. Sequencing used PBMCs. The chain couples TRBV12-5 to TRBJ1-2, with D perhaps TRBD1 (6 bases). The CDR3 here is CASGLVLDSGYTF. The CDR3 DNA follows: TGTGCTAGTGGTTTGGTACTGGACAGTGGCTACACCTTC.